This TCR beta chain was sequenced in a study of identical twins. Study results and caveats: Out-of-frame alpha sequences shared by twins were enriched for low generation probability.

This clonotype was seen a handful of times. Its cognate antigen is unknown. Every one of the donors was a healthy Caucasian. A universal primer site was created by template switching, with the cDNA bearing unique molecular identifiers. TCRdb re-derived calls from the 5' RACE reads in MiXCR, one entry per CDR3 protein. The data contain 1,800,000 or so distinct CDR3 sequences, less than 40% of them singletons. V gave up 4 bases and J gave up 8 bases, with 26 bases separating them. The CDR3 runs to 17 residues. Germline V gene data show CDR1 as SGDLS and CDR2 as YYNGEE. The TCR sequence derives from a newborn girl in good health. The rearrangement uses TRBV9 and TRBJ2-3; D may match TRBD1 or TRBD2 (7 bases each). The sequencing input was cord blood. DNA for the CDR3: TGTGCCAGCAGCTCGCGGGGGACAGCGTTTCGCGAAGTTACGCAGTATTTT. The encoded protein is CASSSRGTAFREVTQYF.